This T cell receptor (beta chain) was identified in a study of CD4 T cells in relation to SARS-CoV-2 and coronaviruses. As for the study in general: PBMCs were cultured with antigen for roughly 10 days before TCR beta sequencing.

The CDR3 sequence is 15 residues long. Germline loops: CDR1 SGHTA, CDR2 FQGTGA. The V and J ends lost 0 bases and 3 bases, in that order; junction bases with no gene match: 3. The assay was immunoSEQ multiplex PCR, and TCRdb's table has in-frame clones only and misses some. This sample has around 28,000 clones, with under 80% found just once. The study, taken as a whole, reports: Compared with monoreactive clones, crossreactive clones showed significantly weaker SARS-CoV-2 expansion.

As for this clone: Its target is unknown.

The TCR sequence derives from an adult with COVID-19. Sequencing used memory CD4+ T cells from PBMCs, cultured in vitro. This chain uses TRBV7-3 with TRBJ2-7, with 9 bases identical to TRBD1. The CDR3 is CASSLTLTGGYEQYF. The DNA for the CDR3 is TGTGCCAGCAGCTTAACGTTGACAGGGGGCTACGAGCAGTACTTC.